The 15 T cell receptor beta chains given below trace back to one sample, sequenced in a study of T cell changes during pregnancy in multiple sclerosis. The protocol was immunoSEQ multiplex PCR, while the TCRdb copy is restricted to in-frame clones and leaves out a portion. The sample shows approximately 73,000 clones, around nine tenths of them seen only once. The sample here was CD4+ T cells from peripheral blood mononuclear cells, taken before pregnancy. These receptors came from a female donor with multiple sclerosis, enrolled in a pregnancy study.

The chain combines TRBV30 with TRBJ1-5; TRBD1 matches at 9 bases. The CDR3 contains 15 residues. Trimming took 3 bases from V and 6 from J; bases not matched to a gene: 9. Germline CDR1 is GTSNPN and CDR2 is SVGIG (reference sequence). CDR3 region: CAWSKDRGLGQPQHF. The CDR3 nucleotides read TGTGCCTGGAGCAAGGACAGGGGATTAGGTCAGCCCCAGCATTTT.

The chain recombines TRBV28 with TRBJ1-1; D unresolved. The germline V gene encodes CDR1 MDHEN and CDR2 SYDVKM. The CDR3 loop spans 14 amino acids. V was shortened by 7 bases and J by 1 base, with 13 bases between the two germline ends. In nucleotides, the CDR3 is TGTGCCAGCACCATCATTCGGGGGAACACTGAAGCTTTCTTT. This translates into CASTIIRGNTEAFF.

The V call is TRBV19, the J call TRBJ1-2; possibly TRBD1 for D (5 bases). The CDR3 consists of 12 residues. Germline V lookup: CDR1 LNHDA, CDR2 SQIVND (reference sequence). V dropped 6 bases and J dropped 5 bases, with 10 bases sitting between them. The CDR3 loop is CASSPDRYGYTF. In DNA, the CDR3 is TGTGCCAGTAGCCCAGACAGATATGGCTACACCTTC.

The chain couples TRBV2 to TRBJ2-2; TRBD2 matches 7 bases. This CDR3 has 14 amino acids. The trim removed 7 bases at V and 3 bases at J, leaving 5 bases unmatched. Germline V lookup: CDR1 SNHLY, CDR2 FYNNEI. The CDR3 spells CASKRLADTGELFF. CDR3 in DNA: TGTGCCAGCAAAAGGCTAGCGGACACCGGGGAGCTGTTTTTT.

The chain uses TRBV27 and TRBJ2-1; 8 nucleotides match TRBD2. The V segment lost 6 bases and the J segment 7 bases; nucleotides outside the gene matches: 5. Germline CDR1 and CDR2: MNHEY and SMNVEV (reference sequence). The CDR3 contains 13 residues. In DNA form, the CDR3 reads TGTGCCAGCAGAACCAGCGGGGGAAATGAGCAGTTCTTC. The encoded protein is CASRTSGGNEQFF.

The chain carries TRBV10-3 and TRBJ1-2, with a tentative D call TRBD1 (6 bases). The CDR3 consists of 15 residues. Trimming stripped 0 bases from V and 4 bases from J, with 12 bases between. Germline V gene lookup returns CDR1 ENHRY and CDR2 SYGVKD. Here the CDR3 DNA reads TGTGCCATCAGTGAGTCGCGGGGGCTGAGCTATGGCTACACCTTC. Amino acid sequence: CAISESRGLSYGYTF.

The chain combines TRBV11-1 with TRBJ2-2, with 9 bases matching TRBD1. CDR1 and CDR2 (germline): SGHAT, FQDESV (reference sequence). This CDR3 contains 16 residues. The trim removed 3 bases at V and 1 base at J, leaving 3 bases unmatched. CDR3 amino acids: CASSFVTGGNTGELFF. CDR3 DNA sequence: TGTGCCAGCAGCTTCGTGACAGGGGGGAACACCGGGGAGCTGTTTTTT.

This clone was seen a few times. V gene TRBV7-2 combines with J gene TRBJ1-5; D is ambiguous. Germline V gives CDR1 SGHTA, CDR2 FQGNSA. The ends were cut back, 0 bases at V and 6 bases at J, with 6 bases in the middle. CDR3 length equals 13 residues. CDR3 bases: TGTGCCAGCAGCTTAGCATCAGGTCAGCCCCAGCATTTT. This encodes CASSLASGQPQHF.

The rearrangement uses TRBV10-3 and TRBJ2-1; 8 bases fit TRBD2. The V segment lost 5 bases and the J segment 8 bases; nucleotides outside the gene matches: 8. The germline V gene encodes CDR1 ENHRY and CDR2 SYGVKD. The CDR3 totals 14 residues. The CDR3 DNA follows: TGTGCCATCAGTCCGGGACTAGGAATGGATGAGCAGTTCTTC. Its translation is CAISPGLGMDEQFF.

This CDR3 reads CASSRDTTGLNTEAFF. The CDR3 DNA reads as TGTGCCAGCAGCCGAGACACGACAGGTTTGAACACTGAAGCTTTCTTT. The rearrangement uses TRBV5-6 and TRBJ1-1, with a tentative D call TRBD1 (6 bases). Germline CDR1 SGHDT, CDR2 YYEEEE. The ends were cut back, 4 bases at V and 0 bases at J, with 16 bases in the middle. The CDR3 has 16 amino acids.

The V and J genes are TRBV2 and TRBJ2-7; 14 nucleotides agree with TRBD2. The CDR3 loop spans 15 amino acids. The V gene end was trimmed by 6 bases and the J gene end by 3 bases; junction bases not matched to a gene: 4. The germline V gene encodes CDR1 SNHLY and CDR2 FYNNEI. CDR3 sequence reads: CASSVGLAGGYEQYF. In DNA, the CDR3 is TGTGCCAGCAGCGTAGGACTAGCGGGAGGCTACGAGCAGTACTTC.

The V call is TRBV6-1, the J call TRBJ2-5; 7 nucleotides match TRBD1. Germline loops: CDR1 MNHNS, CDR2 SASEGT. Losses at the gene ends were 8 bases for V and 3 bases for J; bases not matched to a gene: 3. The CDR3 sequence is 12 residues long. In DNA form, the CDR3 reads TGTGCCAGCCTAGACAGGGAAGAGACCCAGTACTTC. Its protein is CASLDREETQYF.

This clone was detected only once. V gene TRBV10-3 combines with J gene TRBJ2-2, with D perhaps matching TRBD2 (6 bases). Germline V gene lookup returns CDR1 ENHRY and CDR2 SYGVKD. V lost 5 bases, J lost 6 bases, and 13 bases lay in between. The CDR3 spans 14 residues. For the CDR3, the DNA is TGTGCCATCAGTTCGGACTATAGACCCGGGGAGCTGTTTTTT. This encodes CAISSDYRPGELFF.

The rearrangement links TRBV6-5 to TRBJ2-7; tentative D call: TRBD1 (5 bases). V was trimmed by 5 bases and J by 5 bases, leaving 7 bases between them. This CDR3 is built from 11 residues. Per germline, CDR1 MNHEY and CDR2 SVGAGI. The CDR3 coding sequence is TGTGCCAGCAGTAGGGGTCACGAGCAGTACTTC. Amino acids: CASSRGHEQYF.

The chain recombines TRBV18 with TRBJ2-5; D might be TRBD2 (6 bases). Germline values: CDR1 KGHSH, CDR2 LQKENI. V lost 0 bases to trimming and J lost 5 bases, with 22 bases between them. The CDR3 is 18 amino acids. The CDR3: CASSPPWTGVGMNETQYF. CDR3 nucleotides: TGTGCCAGCTCACCACCCTGGACGGGGGTTGGCATGAACGAGACCCAGTACTTC. Variable domain in full (rest from reference TRBV18 and TRBJ2-5): NAGVMQNPRHLVRRRGQEARLRCSPMKGHSHVYWYRQLPEEGLKFMVYLQKENIIDESGMPKERFSAEFPKEGPSILRIQQVVRGDSAAYFCASSPPWTGVGMNETQYFGPGTRLLVL.